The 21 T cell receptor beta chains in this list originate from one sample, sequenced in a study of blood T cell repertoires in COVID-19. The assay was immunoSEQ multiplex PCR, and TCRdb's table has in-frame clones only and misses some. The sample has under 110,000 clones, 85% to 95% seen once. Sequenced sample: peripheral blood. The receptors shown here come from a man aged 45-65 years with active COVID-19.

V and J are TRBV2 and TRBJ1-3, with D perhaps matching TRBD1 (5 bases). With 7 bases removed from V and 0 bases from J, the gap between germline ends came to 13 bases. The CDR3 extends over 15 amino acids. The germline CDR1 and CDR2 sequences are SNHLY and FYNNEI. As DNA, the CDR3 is TGTGCCAGCAAAGTTGACAGCCACTCTGGAAACACCATATATTTT. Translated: CASKVDSHSGNTIYF.

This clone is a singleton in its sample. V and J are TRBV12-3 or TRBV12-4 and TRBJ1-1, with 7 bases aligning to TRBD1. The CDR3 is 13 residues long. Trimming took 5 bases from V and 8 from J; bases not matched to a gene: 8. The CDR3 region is CASSPGQVGEAFF. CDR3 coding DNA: TGTGCCAGCAGTCCCGGACAGGTCGGAGAAGCTTTCTTT.

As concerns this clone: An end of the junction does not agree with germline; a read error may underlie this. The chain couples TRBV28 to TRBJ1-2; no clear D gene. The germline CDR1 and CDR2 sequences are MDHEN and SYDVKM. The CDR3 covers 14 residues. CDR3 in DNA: TGTGCCACCAGTAGGGAGTTGCCTAACTATGGCTACACCTTC. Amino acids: CATSRELPNYGYTF.

In DNA form, the CDR3 reads TGTGCCAGCAGCCGAGGACAGAAGAACACTGAAGCTTTCTTT. It codes for CASSRGQKNTEAFF. The rearrangement joins TRBV3-1 (or the pseudogene TRBV3-2) to TRBJ1-1; maybe TRBD1 (6 bases). V dropped 4 bases and J dropped 1 base, with 10 bases sitting between them. The CDR3 totals 14 residues. Looked up from germline, CDR1 is LGHDT and CDR2 is YNNKEL (reference sequence).

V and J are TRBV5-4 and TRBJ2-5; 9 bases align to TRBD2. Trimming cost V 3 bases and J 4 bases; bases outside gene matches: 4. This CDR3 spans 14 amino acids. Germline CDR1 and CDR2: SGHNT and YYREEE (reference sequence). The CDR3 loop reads CASSSKTSGETQYF. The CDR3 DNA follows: TGTGCCAGCAGCTCAAAGACTAGCGGAGAGACCCAGTACTTC.

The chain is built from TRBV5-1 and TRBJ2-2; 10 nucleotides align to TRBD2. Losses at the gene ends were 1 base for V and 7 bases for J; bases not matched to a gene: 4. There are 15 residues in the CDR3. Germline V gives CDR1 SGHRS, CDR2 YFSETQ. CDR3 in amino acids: CASSLLTSGVGELFF. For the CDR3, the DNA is TGCGCCAGCAGCTTGCTCACTAGCGGGGTCGGGGAGCTGTTTTTT.

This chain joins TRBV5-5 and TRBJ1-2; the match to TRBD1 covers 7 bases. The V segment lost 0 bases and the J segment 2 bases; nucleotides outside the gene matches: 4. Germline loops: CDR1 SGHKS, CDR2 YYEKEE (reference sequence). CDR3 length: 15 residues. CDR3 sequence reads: CASSLAGRGNYGYTF. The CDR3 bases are TGTGCCAGCAGCTTGGCTGGCAGGGGGAACTATGGCTACACCTTC.

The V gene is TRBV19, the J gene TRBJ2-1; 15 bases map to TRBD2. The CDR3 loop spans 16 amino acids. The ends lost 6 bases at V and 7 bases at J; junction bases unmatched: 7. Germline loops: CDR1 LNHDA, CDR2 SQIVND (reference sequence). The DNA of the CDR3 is TGTGCCAGTAGCCTGTATGGGACTAGCGGGAGGAATGAGCAGTTCTTC. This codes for CASSLYGTSGRNEQFF.

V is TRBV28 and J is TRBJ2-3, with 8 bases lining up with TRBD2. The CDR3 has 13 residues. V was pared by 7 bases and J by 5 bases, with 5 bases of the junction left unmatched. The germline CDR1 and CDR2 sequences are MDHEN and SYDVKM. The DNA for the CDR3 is TGTGCCAGCAATCCGGGAGGGGTAGATACGCAGTATTTT. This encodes CASNPGGVDTQYF.

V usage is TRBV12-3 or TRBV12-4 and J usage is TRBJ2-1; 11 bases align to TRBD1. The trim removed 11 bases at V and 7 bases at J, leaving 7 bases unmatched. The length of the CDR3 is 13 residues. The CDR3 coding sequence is TGTGCCCTCGGGACAGGGGGTTTAAATGAGCAGTTCTTC. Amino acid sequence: CALGTGGLNEQFF.

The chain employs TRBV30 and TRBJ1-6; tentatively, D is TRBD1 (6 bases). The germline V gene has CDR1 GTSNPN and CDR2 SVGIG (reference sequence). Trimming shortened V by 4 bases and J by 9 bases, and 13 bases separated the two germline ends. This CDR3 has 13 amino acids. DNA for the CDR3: TGTGCCTGGATGGGCCCCAGGGGTTCACCCCTCCACTTT. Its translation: CAWMGPRGSPLHF. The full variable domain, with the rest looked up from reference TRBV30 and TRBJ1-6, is SQTIHQWPATLVQPVGSPLSLECTVEGTSNPNLYWYRQAAGRGLQLLFYSVGIGQISSEVPQNLSASRPQDRQFILSSKKLLLSDSGFYLCAWMGPRGSPLHFGNGTRLTVT.

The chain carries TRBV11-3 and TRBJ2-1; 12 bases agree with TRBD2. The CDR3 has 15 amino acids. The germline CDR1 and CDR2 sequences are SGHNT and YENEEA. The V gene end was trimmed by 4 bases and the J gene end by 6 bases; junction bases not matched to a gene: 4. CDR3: CASSSGLAGFNEQFF. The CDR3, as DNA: TGTGCCAGCAGCTCCGGACTAGCGGGGTTCAATGAGCAGTTCTTC.

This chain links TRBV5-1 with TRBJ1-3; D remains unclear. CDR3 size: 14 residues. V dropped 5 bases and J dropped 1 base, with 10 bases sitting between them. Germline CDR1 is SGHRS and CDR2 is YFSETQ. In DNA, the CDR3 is TGCGCCAGCAGGCCGGGATCGTCTGGAAACACCATATATTTT. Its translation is CASRPGSSGNTIYF.

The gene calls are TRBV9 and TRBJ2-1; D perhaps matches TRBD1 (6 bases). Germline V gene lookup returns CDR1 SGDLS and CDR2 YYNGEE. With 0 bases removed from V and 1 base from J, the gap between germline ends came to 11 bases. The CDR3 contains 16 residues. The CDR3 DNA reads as TGTGCCAGCAGCGTAGCCCCAGGGGTTTCCTACAATGAGCAGTTCTTC. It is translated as CASSVAPGVSYNEQFF.

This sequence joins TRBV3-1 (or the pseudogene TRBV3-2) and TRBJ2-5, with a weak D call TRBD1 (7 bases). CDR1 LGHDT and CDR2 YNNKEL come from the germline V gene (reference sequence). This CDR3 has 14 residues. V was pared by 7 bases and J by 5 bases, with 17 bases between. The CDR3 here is CASNRQGLVETQYF. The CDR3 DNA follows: TGTGCCAGCAACCGACAGGGACTCGTGGAGACCCAGTACTTC.

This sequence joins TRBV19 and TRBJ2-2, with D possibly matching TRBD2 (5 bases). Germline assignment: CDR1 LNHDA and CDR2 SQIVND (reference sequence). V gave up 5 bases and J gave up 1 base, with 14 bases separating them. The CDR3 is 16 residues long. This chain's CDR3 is CASSPRSGLNTGELFF. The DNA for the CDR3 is TGTGCCAGTAGTCCCAGGAGCGGCCTGAACACCGGGGAGCTGTTTTTT.

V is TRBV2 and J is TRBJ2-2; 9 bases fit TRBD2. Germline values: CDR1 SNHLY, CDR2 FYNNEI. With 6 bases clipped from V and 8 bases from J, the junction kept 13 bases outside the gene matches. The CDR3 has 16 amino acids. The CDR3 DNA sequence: TGTGCCAGCAGAGGGGGCAGCGGGAGGAAGCCGGGGGAGCTGTTTTTT. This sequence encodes CASRGGSGRKPGELFF. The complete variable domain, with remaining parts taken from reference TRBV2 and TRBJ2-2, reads EPEVTQTPSHQVTQMGQEVILRCVPISNHLYFYWYRQILGQKVEFLVSFYNNEISEKSEIFDDQFSVERPDGSNFTLKIRSTKLEDSAMYFCASRGGSGRKPGELFFGEGSRLTVL.

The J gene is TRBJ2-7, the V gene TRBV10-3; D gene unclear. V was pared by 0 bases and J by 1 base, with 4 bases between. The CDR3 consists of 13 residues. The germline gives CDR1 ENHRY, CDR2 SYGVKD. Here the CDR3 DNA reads TGTGCCATCAGTGAGTCTAGATCCTACGAGCAGTACTTC. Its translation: CAISESRSYEQYF.

The CDR3 loop reads CASSSPGTGFYEQYF. The CDR3 DNA sequence: TGTGCCAGCAGCTCCCCCGGGACAGGATTCTACGAGCAGTACTTC. The V call is TRBV11-2, the J call TRBJ2-7, with 8 bases fitting TRBD1. Germline CDR1 is SGHAT and CDR2 is FQNNGV. This CDR3 contains 15 residues. V shed 4 bases, J shed 3 bases, and the junction held 8 bases outside the gene matches.

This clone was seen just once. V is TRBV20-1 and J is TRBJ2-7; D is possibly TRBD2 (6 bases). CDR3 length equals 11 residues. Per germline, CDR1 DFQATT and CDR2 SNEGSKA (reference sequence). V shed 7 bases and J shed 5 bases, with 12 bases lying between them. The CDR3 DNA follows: TGCAGTGTCCCGGGACTGGACGAGCAGTACTTC. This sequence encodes CSVPGLDEQYF.

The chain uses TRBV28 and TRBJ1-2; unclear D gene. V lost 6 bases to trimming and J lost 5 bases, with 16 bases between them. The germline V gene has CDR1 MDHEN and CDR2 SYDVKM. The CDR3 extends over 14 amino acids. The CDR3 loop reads CASSPSGNKYGYTF. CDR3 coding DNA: TGTGCCAGCAGCCCCTCCGGGAACAAGTATGGCTACACCTTC.